Described below is a single TCR beta chain sequence and its context. Its antigen is unknown. No base quality information exists; no much larger clone differs at one position. This entry is derived from a study of blood T cell repertoires in COVID-19 (dated by TCRdb to 2020 to 2022). About the full investigation: Samples covering the acute and convalescent phases of COVID-19 were provided by collaborators in the United States, Italy and Spain. The material from the prospective study consisted of cDNA or gDNA derived from T cells, B-cell-depleted T cells, or PBMCs. Deeply sampled blood TCRbeta repertoires from subjects exposed to, actively infected with, or recovered from COVID-19 were included in the dataset. The repertoires were made available in a free public database intended to serve as a resource for research on the immune response to SARS-CoV-2. The samples were drawn from two sources: the first 160 participants of the ongoing ImmuneRACE study, and fewer than 1,500 subjects contributed by 6 global collaborators. The sample metadata nearly always contained a de-identified subject ID, COVID-19 status, age in years and sex. Where HLA class I and class II types were available, the types were taken from metadata supplied by the sample provider, not from assay-based typing.

V loses 6 bases, J loses 3 bases, and the germline ends lie 17 bases apart. Taken from cysteine to phenylalanine, the CDR3 has 16 residues. Only the CDR3 DNA is retained, 48 bases long and in frame from the first base. CDR1 is given as LNHDA and CDR2 as SQIVND, both from the germline V gene (reference sequence). TCRbeta CDR3 regions were amplified from genomic DNA using the immunoSEQ Assay, a bias-controlled multiplex PCR. From the authors' description of their analysis: Within the assay, amplification of reference gene primers was used to estimate how many nucleated cells each sample contained. To quantify the absolute abundance of each unique TCRbeta CDR3 rearrangement, sequence reads were collapsed and filtered. For each sample, productive Simpson clonality was calculated by taking the square root of Simpson's diversity index across productive rearrangements. TCRdb provides this immuneACCESS table in a form limited to in-frame rearrangements. Some clones are lacking; in checked studies, under half of them reflect an unresolved V gene, and why the rest are absent is not known. That table is the source of V, J and clone size, and D and trimming were worked out from the DNA. This sample gives roughly 65,000 clones in total; approximately 93% of them show up just once. Of the sample, about 3.1% falls within the top ten clones.

Overall study outcomes, separate from this receptor: The quantity of clinical and demographic metadata differed by source and by participant and was supplied without curation.

Each collaborating institution followed its own protocols to collect whole blood in K2EDTA tubes. For TCRbeta analysis, collaborators shipped samples in one of three forms: frozen whole blood, isolated PBMCs, or DNA extracted from either of those sample types. The sample consisted of peripheral blood. The receptor comes from a man between 70 and 80 years old with active COVID-19. The chain was built from TRBV19 and TRBJ1-4; a weak D assignment points to TRBD1 (6 bases agree). DNA sequence: TGTGCCAGTAGGTTCTCAGGGGTTTTGGCTAATGAAAAACTGTTTTTT. It codes for CASRFSGVLANEKLFF.